Listed below are T cell receptor beta chains from one sample, sequenced in a study of shared clonotypes between healthy human individuals. Method: immunoSEQ multiplex PCR; TCRdb's copy keeps in-frame clones and lacks some. The sample lists 2 million or so clones, about 95% occurring once. The sequenced sample consisted of naive CD8+ T cells sorted from blood. These receptors all come from a man between 18 and 29 years old in good health. CDR3s include the opening cysteine and the closing phenylalanine or tryptophan. The order of the fields is CDR3 protein, CDR3 DNA, clone size, D gene, V gene, J gene. D genes are given only for firm matches. Not all rows give a size; the values are once, few, many and, for expanded clones, a class.

CDR3 protein: CASSVTGTHYEQYF
CDR3 DNA: TGTGCCAGCAGCGTTACCGGGACACATTACGAGCAGTACTTC
clone size: -
D gene: -
V gene: TRBV9
J gene: TRBJ2-7

CDR3 protein: CASSLWTGKHIQYF
CDR3 DNA: TGTGCCAGCAGTTTATGGACAGGGAAGCACATTCAGTACTTC
clone size: -
D gene: TRBD1
V gene: TRBV28
J gene: TRBJ2-4

CDR3 protein: CATSGPGYEQYF
CDR3 DNA: TGTGCCACCAGCGGGCCTGGTTACGAGCAGTACTTC
clone size: -
D gene: -
V gene: TRBV15
J gene: TRBJ2-7

CDR3 protein: CASSYLAGGTSEQYF
CDR3 DNA: TGTGCCAGCAGTTACCTGGCGGGAGGCACAAGCGAGCAGTACTTC
clone size: -
D gene: TRBD2
V gene: TRBV6-5
J gene: TRBJ2-7

CDR3 protein: CASTTSKGPYEQYF
CDR3 DNA: TGTGCCAGCACCACATCCAAGGGGCCCTACGAGCAGTACTTC
clone size: once
D gene: -
V gene: TRBV7-9
J gene: TRBJ2-7

CDR3 protein: CASSWTGGDQPQHF
CDR3 DNA: TGTGCCAGCAGTTGGACAGGGGGTGATCAGCCCCAGCATTTT
clone size: -
D gene: TRBD1
V gene: TRBV6-6
J gene: TRBJ1-5

CDR3 protein: CASSPGLAESTDTQYF
CDR3 DNA: TGTGCCAGCAGCCCCGGACTAGCGGAGAGCACAGATACGCAGTATTTT
clone size: -
D gene: TRBD2
V gene: TRBV9
J gene: TRBJ2-3

CDR3 protein: CASSEQPGTDTQYF
CDR3 DNA: TGTGCCAGCAGTGAACAACCGGGCACAGATACGCAGTATTTT
clone size: -
D gene: -
V gene: TRBV2
J gene: TRBJ2-3

CDR3 protein: CASRKGPDRIGYTF
CDR3 DNA: TGTGCCAGCAGAAAAGGGCCCGACCGGATCGGCTACACCTTC
clone size: -
D gene: -
V gene: TRBV6-5
J gene: TRBJ1-2

CDR3 protein: CASSTHKDYEQYF
CDR3 DNA: TGTGCCAGCAGCACGCACAAGGACTACGAGCAGTACTTC
clone size: -
D gene: -
V gene: TRBV11-2
J gene: TRBJ2-7

CDR3 protein: CASSRGQGYEQYF
CDR3 DNA: TGTGCCAGCAGCAGGGGGCAGGGCTACGAGCAGTACTTC
clone size: once
D gene: TRBD1
V gene: TRBV9
J gene: TRBJ2-7

CDR3 protein: CATSTGSYEQYF
CDR3 DNA: TGTGCCACCTCGACGGGCTCCTACGAGCAGTACTTC
clone size: -
D gene: -
V gene: TRBV6-6
J gene: TRBJ2-7

CDR3 protein: CARRGRAGDQPYNEQFF
CDR3 DNA: TGTGCCCGGAGGGGCCGAGCGGGCGACCAGCCTTACAATGAGCAGTTCTTC
clone size: -
D gene: -
V gene: TRBV19
J gene: TRBJ2-1

CDR3 protein: CASRIGAGELFF
CDR3 DNA: TGTGCCAGCCGCATTGGGGCCGGGGAGCTGTTTTTT
clone size: -
D gene: -
V gene: TRBV7-9
J gene: TRBJ2-2